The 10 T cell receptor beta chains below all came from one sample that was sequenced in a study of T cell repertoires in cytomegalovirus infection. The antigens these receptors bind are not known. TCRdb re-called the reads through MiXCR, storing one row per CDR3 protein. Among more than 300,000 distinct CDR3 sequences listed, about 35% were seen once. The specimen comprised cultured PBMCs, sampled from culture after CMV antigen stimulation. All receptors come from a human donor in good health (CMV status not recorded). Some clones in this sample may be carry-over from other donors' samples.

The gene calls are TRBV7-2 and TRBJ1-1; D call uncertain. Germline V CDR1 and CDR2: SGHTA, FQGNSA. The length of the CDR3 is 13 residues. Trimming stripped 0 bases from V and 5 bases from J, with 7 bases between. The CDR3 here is CASSLAYRTEAFF. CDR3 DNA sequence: TGTGCCAGCAGCTTAGCGTATCGGACTGAAGCTTTCTTT.

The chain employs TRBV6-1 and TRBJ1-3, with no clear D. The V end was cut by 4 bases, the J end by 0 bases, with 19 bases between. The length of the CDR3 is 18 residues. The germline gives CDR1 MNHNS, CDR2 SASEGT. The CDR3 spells CASSALRASSSSGNTIYF. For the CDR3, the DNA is TGTGCCAGCAGTGCACTCCGGGCATCTTCAAGCTCTGGAAACACCATATATTTT.

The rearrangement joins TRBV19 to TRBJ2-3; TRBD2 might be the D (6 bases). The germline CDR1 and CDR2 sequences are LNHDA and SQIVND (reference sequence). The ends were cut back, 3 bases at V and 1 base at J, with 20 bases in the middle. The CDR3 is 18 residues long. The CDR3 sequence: CASSIDSTGGPGTDTQYF. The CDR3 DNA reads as TGTGCCAGTAGTATCGATAGTACCGGAGGGCCGGGCACAGATACGCAGTATTTT.

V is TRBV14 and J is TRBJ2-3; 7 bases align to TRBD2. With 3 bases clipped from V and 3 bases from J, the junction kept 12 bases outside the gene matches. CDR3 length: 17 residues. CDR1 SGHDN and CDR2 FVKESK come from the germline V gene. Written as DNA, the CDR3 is TGTGCCAGCAGCCAGGGGTTGAGTAGCGGGCCTACAGATACGCAGTATTTT. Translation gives CASSQGLSSGPTDTQYF. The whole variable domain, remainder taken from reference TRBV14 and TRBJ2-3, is EAGVTQFPSHSVIEKGQTVTLRCDPISGHDNLYWYRRVMGKEIKFLLHFVKESKQDESGMPNNRFLAERTGGTYSTLKVQPAELEDSGVYFCASSQGLSSGPTDTQYFGPGTRLTVL.

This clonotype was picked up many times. CDR3 loop: CASSPLGGRSYEQYV. The DNA for the CDR3 is TGTGCCAGCAGCCCGCTTGGGGGCCGCTCCTACGAGCAGTACGTC. The V call is TRBV7-2, the J call TRBJ2-7; perhaps TRBD1 as D (6 bases). The CDR3 length is 15 residues. CDR1 is SGHTA and CDR2 is FQGNSA in the germline V gene. The germline V and J ends were trimmed by 5 bases and 0 bases, with 14 bases remaining between them.

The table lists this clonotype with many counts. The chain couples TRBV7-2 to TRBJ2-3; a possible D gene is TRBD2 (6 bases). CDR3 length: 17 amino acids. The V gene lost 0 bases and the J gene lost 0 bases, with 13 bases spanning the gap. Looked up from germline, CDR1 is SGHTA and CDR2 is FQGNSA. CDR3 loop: CASSLAAGTSSTDTQYF. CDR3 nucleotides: TGTGCCAGCAGCTTAGCTGCGGGGACTTCTAGCACAGATACGCAGTATTTT. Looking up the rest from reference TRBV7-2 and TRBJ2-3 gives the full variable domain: GAGVSQSPSNKVTEKGKDVELRCDPISGHTALYWYRQSLGQGLEFLIYFQGNSAPDKSGLPSDRFSAERTGGSVSTLTIQRTQQEDSAVYLCASSLAAGTSSTDTQYFGPGTRLTVL.

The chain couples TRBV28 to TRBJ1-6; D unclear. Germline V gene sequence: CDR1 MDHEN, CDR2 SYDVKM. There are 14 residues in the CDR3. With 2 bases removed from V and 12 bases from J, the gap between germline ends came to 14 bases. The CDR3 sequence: CASSLGWARRPLHF. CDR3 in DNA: TGTGCCAGCAGTTTAGGGTGGGCCCGGAGACCCCTCCACTTT.

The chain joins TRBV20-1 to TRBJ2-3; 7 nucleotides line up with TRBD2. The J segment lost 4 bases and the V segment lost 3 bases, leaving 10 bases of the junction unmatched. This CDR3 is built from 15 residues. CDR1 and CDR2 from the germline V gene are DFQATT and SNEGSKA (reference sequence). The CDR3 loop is CSASSSGPTADTQYF. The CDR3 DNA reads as TGCAGTGCTAGTTCTAGCGGACCTACGGCAGATACGCAGTATTTT.

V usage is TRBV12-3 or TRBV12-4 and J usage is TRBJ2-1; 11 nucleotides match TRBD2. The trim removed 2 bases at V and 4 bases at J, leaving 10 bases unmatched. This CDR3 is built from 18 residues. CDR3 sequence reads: CASSLRWDSGRGYNEQFF. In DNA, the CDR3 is TGTGCCAGCAGTTTAAGGTGGGATAGCGGGAGGGGATACAATGAGCAGTTCTTC.

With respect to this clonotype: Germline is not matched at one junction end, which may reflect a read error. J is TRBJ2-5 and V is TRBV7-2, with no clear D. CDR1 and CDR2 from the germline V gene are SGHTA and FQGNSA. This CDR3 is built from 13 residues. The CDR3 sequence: CGSSLVPWETQYF. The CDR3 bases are TGTGGCAGCAGCTTAGTTCCCTGGGAGACCCAGTACTTC.